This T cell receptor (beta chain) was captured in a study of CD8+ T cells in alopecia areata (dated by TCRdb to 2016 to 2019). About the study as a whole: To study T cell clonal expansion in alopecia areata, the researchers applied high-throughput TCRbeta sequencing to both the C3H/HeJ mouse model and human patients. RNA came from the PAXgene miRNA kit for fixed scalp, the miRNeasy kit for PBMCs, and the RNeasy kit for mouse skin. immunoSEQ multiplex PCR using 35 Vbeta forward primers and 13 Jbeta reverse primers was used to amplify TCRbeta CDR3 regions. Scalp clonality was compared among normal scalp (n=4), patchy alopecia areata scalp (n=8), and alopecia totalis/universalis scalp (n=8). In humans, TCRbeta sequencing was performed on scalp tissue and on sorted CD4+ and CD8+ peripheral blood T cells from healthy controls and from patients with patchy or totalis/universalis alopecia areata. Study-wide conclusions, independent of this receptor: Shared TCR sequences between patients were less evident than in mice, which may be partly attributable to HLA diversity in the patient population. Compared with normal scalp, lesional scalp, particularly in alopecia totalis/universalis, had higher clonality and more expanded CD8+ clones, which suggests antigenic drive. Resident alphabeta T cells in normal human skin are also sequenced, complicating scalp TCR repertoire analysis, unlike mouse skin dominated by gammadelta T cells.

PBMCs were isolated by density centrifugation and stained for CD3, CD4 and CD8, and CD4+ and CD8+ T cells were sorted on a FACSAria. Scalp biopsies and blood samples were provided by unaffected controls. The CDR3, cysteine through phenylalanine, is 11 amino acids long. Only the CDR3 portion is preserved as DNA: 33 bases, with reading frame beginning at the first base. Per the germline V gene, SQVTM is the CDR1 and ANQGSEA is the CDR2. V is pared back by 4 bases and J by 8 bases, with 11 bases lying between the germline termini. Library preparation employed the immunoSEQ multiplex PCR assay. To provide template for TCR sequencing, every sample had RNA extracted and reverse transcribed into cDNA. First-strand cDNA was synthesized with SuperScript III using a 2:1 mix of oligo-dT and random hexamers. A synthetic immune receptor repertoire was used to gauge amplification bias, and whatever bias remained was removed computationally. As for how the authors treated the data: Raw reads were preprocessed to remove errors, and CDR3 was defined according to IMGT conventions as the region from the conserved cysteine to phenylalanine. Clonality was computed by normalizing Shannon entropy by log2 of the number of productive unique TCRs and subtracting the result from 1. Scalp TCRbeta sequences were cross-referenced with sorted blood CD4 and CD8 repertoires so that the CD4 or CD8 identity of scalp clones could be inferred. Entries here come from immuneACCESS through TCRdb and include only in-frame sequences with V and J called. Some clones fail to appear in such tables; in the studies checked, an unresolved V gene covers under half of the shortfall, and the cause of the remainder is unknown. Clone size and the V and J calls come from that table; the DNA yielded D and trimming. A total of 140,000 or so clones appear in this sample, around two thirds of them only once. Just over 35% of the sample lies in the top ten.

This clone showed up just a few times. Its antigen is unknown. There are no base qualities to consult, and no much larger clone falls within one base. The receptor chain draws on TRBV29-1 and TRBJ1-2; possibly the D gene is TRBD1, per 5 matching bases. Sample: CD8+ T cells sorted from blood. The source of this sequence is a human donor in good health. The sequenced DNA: TGCAGCGTTGCTGGCAGGGAAGGCTACACCTTC. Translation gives CSVAGREGYTF.